This entry lists 17 T cell receptor beta chains sequenced from one sample in a study of cytomegalovirus exposure and HLA in healthy donors. Sequencing used immunoSEQ multiplex PCR; TCRdb keeps in-frame clones, though not all of them. The table records 200,000 or so clones, 75% to 95% of them present only once. The sequencing input was PBMCs. These receptors were collected from a woman aged 18 to 35 in good health and CMV-seronegative.

The chain uses TRBV19 and TRBJ2-7; D is perhaps TRBD2 (5 bases). The CDR3 runs to 15 residues. Germline loops: CDR1 LNHDA, CDR2 SQIVND (reference sequence). Trimming removed 5 bases at V and 0 bases at J, with 14 bases between. Here the CDR3 DNA reads TGTGCCAGTAGTCTCGCAAGCGGCAGCTCCTACGAGCAGTACTTC. Amino acids: CASSLASGSSYEQYF.

The chain recombines TRBV19 with TRBJ2-7; D unresolved. The CDR3 has 15 residues. Trimming pared 0 bases from V and 0 bases from J, leaving 9 bases between. The germline gives CDR1 LNHDA, CDR2 SQIVND (reference sequence). The CDR3 loop reads CASSIDRHASYEQYF. CDR3 sequence (DNA): TGTGCCAGTAGTATAGACCGACACGCCTCCTACGAGCAGTACTTC. The full variable domain, its missing parts supplied by reference TRBV19 and TRBJ2-7, is DGGITQSPKYLFRKEGQNVTLSCEQNLNHDAMYWYRQDPGQGLRLIYYSQIVNDFQKGDIAEGYSVSREKKESFPLTVTSAQKNPTAFYLCASSIDRHASYEQYFGPGTRLTVT.

The rearrangement uses TRBV27 and TRBJ1-1, with D maybe TRBD1 (6 bases). The V end lost 8 bases, the J end lost 4 bases, and 17 bases lay between the germline ends. The CDR3 has 14 residues. Germline loops: CDR1 MNHEY, CDR2 SMNVEV (reference sequence). The CDR3 nucleotides read TGTGCCAGCCAAAACAGGGTACGTGGCACTGAAGCTTTCTTT. It encodes CASQNRVRGTEAFF.

The chain has TRBV6-1 and TRBJ2-3; 8 bases fit TRBD1. Unmatched junction bases numbered 8, after V lost 11 bases and J lost 4 bases. This CDR3 has 13 residues. Germline-derived CDR1 and CDR2 are MNHNS and SASEGT. Written as DNA, the CDR3 is TGTGCCTCCCCGGGACAGGTGGCAGATACGCAGTATTTT. Its translation: CASPGQVADTQYF.

The chain carries TRBV4-1 and TRBJ2-7, with D possibly matching TRBD1 (5 bases). CDR3 length: 15 amino acids. Germline lookup yields CDR1 MGHRA and CDR2 YSYEKL. Trimming stripped 3 bases from V and 1 base from J, with 13 bases between. CDR3 sequence reads: CASSQLGAESYEQYF. CDR3 in DNA: TGCGCCAGCAGCCAGCTAGGGGCCGAGTCCTACGAGCAGTACTTC.

The chain joins TRBV2 to TRBJ2-1, with 10 bases identical to TRBD1. The CDR3 sequence is 19 residues long. From germline, CDR1 is SNHLY and CDR2 FYNNEI. The V and J ends lost 6 bases and 6 bases, in that order; junction bases with no gene match: 20. DNA for the CDR3: TGTGCCAGCAGCGAGACCCGGGACAGGGGAATCATATGGGCCAATGAGCAGTTCTTC. Translated: CASSETRDRGIIWANEQFF.

The genes are TRBV28 and TRBJ2-1; D remains ambiguous. The CDR3 is 13 amino acids. Germline loops: CDR1 MDHEN, CDR2 SYDVKM. Trimming cost V 5 bases and J 4 bases, with 9 bases left between them. CDR3 loop: CASSQNAYNEQFF. The CDR3 bases are TGTGCCAGCAGTCAAAATGCGTACAATGAGCAGTTCTTC.

The genes are TRBV5-1 and TRBJ2-7, with 8 bases aligning to TRBD2. Unmatched junction bases numbered 4, after V lost 5 bases and J lost 0 bases. CDR3 length: 14 amino acids. CDR1 and CDR2 (germline): SGHRS, YFSETQ. DNA of the CDR3: TGCGCCAGCAGTTATAGCGGGACCTCCTACGAGCAGTACTTC. It is translated as CASSYSGTSYEQYF.

The genes are TRBV6-1 and TRBJ1-5, with D maybe TRBD1 (6 bases). The length of the CDR3 is 12 residues. Trimming cost V 7 bases and J 5 bases, with 9 bases left between them. In germline, CDR1 is MNHNS, CDR2 SASEGT. The chain's CDR3 is CASMAGDQPQHF. CDR3 coding DNA: TGTGCCAGCATGGCAGGGGATCAGCCCCAGCATTTT.

In nucleotides, the CDR3 is TGTGCCAGCGCGGCGGGACAGGGAGATTTTTTTGGACGGGAGACCCAGTACTTC. As protein: CASAAGQGDFFGRETQYF. The gene calls are TRBV28 and TRBJ2-5; 9 bases match TRBD1. The CDR3 extends over 18 amino acids. The junction had 21 bases not matched to a gene; V was cut back by 8 bases and J by 5 bases. Germline V gene data show CDR1 as MDHEN and CDR2 as SYDVKM.

The rearrangement joins TRBV28 to TRBJ2-1, with D possibly being TRBD1 (6 bases). There are 17 residues in the CDR3. CDR1 MDHEN and CDR2 SYDVKM come from the germline V gene. Trimming stripped 2 bases from V and 8 bases from J, with 22 bases between. This CDR3 reads CASSLRLGQPVPYEQFF. CDR3 DNA sequence: TGTGCCAGCAGTTTACGCCTCGGACAGCCCGTTCCCTATGAGCAGTTCTTC.

The chain links TRBV2 to TRBJ1-1; D is ambiguous. The V gene's germline CDR1 is SNHLY and CDR2 FYNNEI. The V and J ends lost 4 bases and 8 bases respectively, with 8 bases between them. CDR3 size: 11 residues. The CDR3 nucleotides are TGTGCCAGCAGTGGAGGGCCGGAAGCTTTCTTT. It encodes CASSGGPEAFF. Looking up the rest from reference TRBV2 and TRBJ1-1 gives the full variable domain: EPEVTQTPSHQVTQMGQEVILRCVPISNHLYFYWYRQILGQKVEFLVSFYNNEISEKSEIFDDQFSVERPDGSNFTLKIRSTKLEDSAMYFCASSGGPEAFFGQGTRLTVV.

The rearrangement joins TRBV6-6 to TRBJ2-7; no reliable D call. Germline assignment: CDR1 MNHNY and CDR2 SVGAGI (reference sequence). V lost 6 bases to trimming and J lost 2 bases, with 8 bases between them. The CDR3 length is 12 residues. CDR3 amino acids: CASSPPTYEQYF. The DNA of the CDR3 is TGTGCCAGCAGCCCACCTACCTACGAGCAGTACTTC.

The genes are TRBV5-1 and TRBJ1-4; D is perhaps TRBD1 (6 bases). Germline lookup yields CDR1 SGHRS and CDR2 YFSETQ. This CDR3 is 14 amino acids long. The germline V and J ends were trimmed by 4 bases and 7 bases, with 14 bases remaining between them. The CDR3 protein is CASSPRTAGEKLFF. In nucleotides, the CDR3 is TGCGCCAGCAGCCCTCGGACAGCCGGTGAAAAACTGTTTTTT.

V and J are TRBV27 and TRBJ2-1; TRBD2 aligns across 13 bases. This CDR3 is built from 16 residues. Trimming cost V 5 bases and J 2 bases; bases outside gene matches: 3. Germline values: CDR1 MNHEY, CDR2 SMNVEV (reference sequence). The CDR3 sequence: CASSPGLAGAYNEQFF. The CDR3 bases are TGTGCCAGCAGTCCAGGACTAGCGGGAGCCTACAATGAGCAGTTCTTC.

For the CDR3, the DNA is TGTGCCAGCAGCCCAGGGCCAGACCGCACAGATACGCAGTATTTT. It specifies CASSPGPDRTDTQYF. V is TRBV5-4 and J is TRBJ2-3, with D tentatively TRBD1 (5 bases). Germline assignment: CDR1 SGHNT and CDR2 YYREEE (reference sequence). V was cut by 4 bases and J by 1 base, with 13 bases left in between. CDR3 length: 15 residues.

The gene calls are TRBV5-1 and TRBJ1-1; D is uncertain. V lost 4 bases, J lost 4 bases, and 11 bases lay in between. The CDR3 length is 13 residues. Germline lookup yields CDR1 SGHRS and CDR2 YFSETQ. CDR3 region: CASSEGRVTEAFF. The CDR3 nucleotides read TGCGCCAGCAGCGAGGGAAGGGTCACTGAAGCTTTCTTT.